The 9 T cell receptor beta chains below were found in one sample sequenced in a study of cytomegalovirus exposure and HLA in healthy donors. The PCR ran on 60 Vbeta and 13 Jbeta primers. Assay used: immunoSEQ multiplex PCR; TCRdb lists only in-frame clones, some missing. This sample yields about 120,000 clones, of which roughly 80% are seen a single time; 8.9% belongs to the top ten. The sequenced sample consisted of PBMCs. The receptor set was obtained from a man aged 25-40 years in good health and CMV-seropositive.

In this sample, this clone turned up a few times. The chain combines TRBV4-1 with TRBJ1-4; a possible D gene is TRBD1 (5 bases). Per germline, CDR1 MGHRA and CDR2 YSYEKL. This CDR3 spans 16 amino acids. V was shortened by 1 base and J by 5 bases, with 14 bases between the two germline ends. The CDR3 region has the DNA TGCGCCAGCAGCCAAGGGGGGGGGACTTTGAATGAAAAACTGTTTTTT. This sequence encodes CASSQGGGTLNEKLFF.

This chain uses TRBV7-8 with TRBJ1-1; 9 bases agree with TRBD1. This CDR3 contains 15 residues. J gave up 0 bases and V 4 bases, and 3 bases lay outside the gene matches. CDR1 is SGHVS and CDR2 is FQNEAQ in the germline V gene. Here the CDR3 reads CASSSQGALNTEAFF. Here the CDR3 DNA reads TGTGCCAGCAGCTCACAGGGGGCCTTGAACACTGAAGCTTTCTTT.

The chain employs TRBV7-9 and TRBJ2-7; tentatively, D is TRBD1 (6 bases). The ends were cut back, 3 bases at V and 6 bases at J, with 18 bases in the middle. Germline-derived CDR1 and CDR2 are SEHNR and FQNEAQ (reference sequence). The CDR3 covers 15 residues. The CDR3, as DNA: TGTGCCAGCAGCTTTCACAGGGTTGGCTTAGCCGAGCAGTACTTC. It specifies CASSFHRVGLAEQYF.

This clone was seen just once. The CDR3: CASSLYGGGASEQYF. The DNA of the CDR3 is TGTGCCAGCAGTTTATACGGCGGGGGGGCCTCCGAGCAGTACTTC. V gene TRBV28 combines with J gene TRBJ2-7, with 9 bases aligning to TRBD2. This CDR3 comprises 15 residues. Germline values: CDR1 MDHEN, CDR2 SYDVKM. V gave up 1 base and J gave up 6 bases; unmatched junction bases: 7.

The chain recombines TRBV5-4 with TRBJ2-1, with 13 bases that match TRBD2. Germline V CDR1 and CDR2: SGHNT, YYREEE (reference sequence). The CDR3 totals 16 residues. The V segment lost 0 bases and the J segment 9 bases; nucleotides outside the gene matches: 6. The DNA for the CDR3 is TGTGCCAGCAGCTTGGCGGGACTAGCGGGGAGGGGTGAGCAGTTCTTC. Residues: CASSLAGLAGRGEQFF. The full variable domain, with the rest looked up from reference TRBV5-4 and TRBJ2-1, is ETGVTQSPTHLIKTRGQQVTLRCSSQSGHNTVSWYQQALGQGPQFIFQYYREEENGRGNFPPRFSGLQFPNYSSELNVNALELDDSALYLCASSLAGLAGRGEQFFGPGTRLTVL.

The rearrangement uses TRBV7-3 and TRBJ2-2; 9 nucleotides line up with TRBD1. The CDR3 is made up of 16 amino acids. V shed 6 bases and J 3 bases; nucleotides not matched to a gene: 8. CDR1 is SGHTA, CDR2 FQGTGA, per germline. CDR3 bases: TGTGCCAGCAGTCAGTCGGGACAGGGTCACACCGGGGAGCTGTTTTTT. This codes for CASSQSGQGHTGELFF. The full variable domain, rest sourced from reference TRBV7-3 and TRBJ2-2, is GAGVSQTPSNKVTEKGKYVELRCDPISGHTALYWYRQSLGQGPEFLIYFQGTGAADDSGLPNDRFFAVRPEGSVSTLKIQRTERGDSAVYLCASSQSGQGHTGELFFGEGSRLTVL.

V and J are TRBV4-1 and TRBJ2-1, with D perhaps matching TRBD1 (6 bases). Germline V gives CDR1 MGHRA, CDR2 YSYEKL. Trimming removed 3 bases from V and 0 bases from J, with 9 bases in between. This CDR3 contains 15 residues. The CDR3, as DNA: TGCGCCAGCAGCCACATGGACAGCTCCTACAATGAGCAGTTCTTC. Translating it yields CASSHMDSSYNEQFF.

In its sample, this clone was seen a few times. The chain links TRBV5-1 to TRBJ2-3, with D tentatively TRBD1 (6 bases). Germline CDR1 is SGHRS and CDR2 is YFSETQ. V was cut by 2 bases and J by 0 bases, with 10 bases left in between. CDR3 size: 15 residues. The CDR3 DNA reads as TGCGCCAGCAGCTTCGTGGGACAAAGCACAGATACGCAGTATTTT. It yields the protein CASSFVGQSTDTQYF.

The rearrangement joins TRBV19 to TRBJ1-6; 7 nucleotides agree with TRBD1. V lost 4 bases, J lost 7 bases, and 4 bases stayed unmatched. This CDR3 comprises 14 residues. The germline V gene has CDR1 LNHDA and CDR2 SQIVND (reference sequence). The CDR3 nucleotides are TGTGCCAGTAGTACCGGGACAGCAAATTCACCCCTCCACTTT. It codes for CASSTGTANSPLHF.